The rows below give T cell receptor beta chains drawn from one sample of a study of blood T cell repertoires in COVID-19. This table comes from immunoSEQ multiplex PCR, and its TCRdb copy is limited to in-frame clones, with some not included. The table has roughly 150,000 clones, 65% to 85% seen once. Sequencing was performed on peripheral blood. The receptor set was obtained from a woman in her seventies who had recovered from COVID-19. The CDR3 runs from the conserved cysteine through the conserved F or W. The D gene is left open where the match is weak. Size is omitted from some rows. Given values are once, few, many or a class for expanded clones.

.,TRBD1,TRBJ1-2,TRBV7-9,CASSSPGQPNYGYTF,TGTGCCAGCAGCTCTCCGGGACAGCCGAACTATGGCTACACCTTC
.,.,TRBJ2-1,TRBV5-4,CASSLSRGAYNEQFF,TGTGCCAGCAGCTTGAGTAGGGGCGCCTACAATGAGCAGTTCTTC
.,.,TRBJ2-1,TRBV13,CASSLGGRVPYNEQFF,TGTGCCAGCAGCTTGGGGGGGCGGGTTCCCTACAATGAGCAGTTCTTC
few,.,TRBJ2-2,TRBV7-9,CASSPPVITGELFF,TGTGCCAGCAGCCCACCAGTCATCACCGGGGAGCTGTTTTTT
once,.,TRBJ1-1,TRBV5-4,CASSLASTEAFF,TGTGCCAGCAGCTTGGCGAGCACTGAAGCTTTCTTT
once,TRBD1,TRBJ1-6,TRBV30,CAWRGRDRYSPLHF,TGTGCCTGGAGGGGCCGGGACAGATATTCACCCCTCCACTTT
.,.,TRBJ2-5,TRBV18,CASSPLYLVRGETQYF,TGTGCCAGCTCACCTCTTTACTTAGTAAGGGGTGAGACCCAGTACTTC
.,.,TRBJ2-3,TRBV10-1,CASSESPPGGATDTQYF,TGCGCCAGCAGTGAGAGTCCCCCTGGCGGGGCGACAGATACGCAGTATTTT
few,.,TRBJ1-1,TRBV18,CASSPERGTEAFF,TGTGCCAGCTCACCCGAACGGGGCACTGAAGCTTTCTTT
.,TRBD1,TRBJ1-2,TRBV6-5,CASTKGQGASGYTF,TGTGCCAGCACCAAAGGACAGGGGGCTAGTGGCTACACCTTC
.,.,TRBJ2-2,TRBV4-1,CASSQVGLGGELFF,TGCGCCAGCAGCCAAGTCGGCCTAGGCGGGGAGCTGTTTTTT
.,.,TRBJ1-2,TRBV19,CASSMRTARSYGYTF,TGTGCCAGTAGTATGCGGACAGCCAGGAGCTATGGCTACACCTTC
once,.,TRBJ2-5,TRBV29-1,CSVELAGAGETQYF,TGCAGCGTTGAGCTTGCAGGGGCGGGAGAGACCCAGTACTTC
.,TRBD2,TRBJ2-2,TRBV7-7,CASSLGPSGSRLGELFF,TGTGCCAGCAGCTTAGGTCCTAGCGGGTCAAGGCTCGGGGAGCTGTTTTTT
few,.,TRBJ2-5,TRBV24-1,CATSDSGGSETQYF,TGTGCCACCAGTGATTCGGGGGGCTCAGAGACCCAGTACTTC
.,.,TRBJ2-7,TRBV5-4,CASSRPSGASYEQYF,TGTGCCAGCAGCCGCCCCTCTGGGGCCTCCTACGAGCAGTACTTC
.,.,TRBJ2-2,TRBV7-2,CASSLAWGLNTGELFF,TGTGCCAGCAGCTTAGCGTGGGGACTGAACACCGGGGAGCTGTTTTTT
.,TRBD2,TRBJ2-7,TRBV11-2,CASSLSGGSSYEQYF,TGTGCCAGCAGCCTTAGCGGGGGGAGCTCCTACGAGCAGTACTTC
many,TRBD2,TRBJ2-5,TRBV6-2/TRBV6-3,CASSYSGSGRAKYQETQYF,TGTGCCAGCAGTTACTCGGGTAGCGGGAGGGCCAAGTACCAAGAGACCCAGTACTTC
.,.,TRBJ2-1,TRBV28,CASSLQPGSYNEQFF,TGTGCCAGCAGTTTACAGCCGGGATCCTACAATGAGCAGTTCTTC
.,.,TRBJ2-3,TRBV4-3,CASSPGERTDTQYF,TGCGCCAGCAGCCCCGGGGAGAGGACAGATACGCAGTATTTT
.,.,TRBJ2-7,TRBV12-3/TRBV12-4,CASSLAAGEQYF,TGTGCCAGCAGTTTAGCGGCCGGGGAGCAGTACTTC
once,TRBD2,TRBJ2-7,TRBV7-3,CASSSQPPGLAGGYEQYF,TGTGCCAGCAGCTCCCAACCGCCCGGACTAGCGGGAGGGTACGAGCAGTACTTC
.,TRBD2,TRBJ2-5,TRBV7-8,CASTPPAGVETQYF,TGTGCCAGCACACCCCCCGCGGGAGTAGAGACCCAGTACTTC
.,.,TRBJ2-3,TRBV24-1,CATPDTQYF,TGTGCCACCCCGGATACGCAGTATTTT
.,.,TRBJ1-2,TRBV27,CASSLSTARGSAGYTF,TGTGCCAGCAGTTTATCGACGGCCAGGGGCAGTGCTGGCTACACCTTC
.,.,TRBJ1-1,TRBV18,CASSPFYGWNTEAFF,TGTGCCAGCTCACCATTTTATGGCTGGAACACTGAAGCTTTCTTT
.,.,TRBJ2-1,TRBV7-6,CASSLWGQKSHNEQFF,TGTGCCAGCAGCTTATGGGGACAAAAATCCCACAATGAGCAGTTCTTC
.,.,TRBJ1-5,TRBV27,CASGRGQPQHF,TGTGCCAGCGGACGGGGTCAGCCCCAGCATTTT
.,.,TRBJ1-2,TRBV10-3,CAITNQGPNYGYTF,TGTGCCATCACCAATCAGGGGCCTAACTATGGCTACACCTTC
.,.,TRBJ2-3,TRBV19,CASSIDRGPARDTQYF,TGTGCCAGTAGTATAGATCGAGGGCCAGCCCGGGATACGCAGTATTTT
many,.,TRBJ1-2,TRBV6-2/TRBV6-3,CASSYSRQGGGYTF,TGTGCCAGCAGTTACTCCCGGCAGGGCGGCGGCTACACCTTC
.,.,TRBJ1-2,TRBV4-1,CASSQGAPSGYTF,TGCGCCAGCAGCCAAGGAGCCCCGTCCGGCTACACCTTC
.,.,TRBJ1-1,TRBV5-1,CASRGVPDLNTEAFF,TGCGCCAGCAGGGGTGTACCAGACTTAAACACTGAAGCTTTCTTT
.,.,TRBJ1-5,TRBV5-5,CASSPGTPILSNQPQHF,TGTGCCAGCAGTCCCGGGACACCCATACTCTCGAATCAGCCCCAGCATTTT
.,TRBD1,TRBJ1-1,TRBV19,CASSVQGWGTEAFF,TGTGCCAGTAGTGTACAGGGGTGGGGCACTGAAGCTTTCTTT
.,.,TRBJ1-2,TRBV7-8,CASSLPTEQIGDYGYTF,TGTGCCAGCAGCTTACCGACGGAGCAGATCGGGGACTATGGCTACACCTTC
few,.,TRBJ2-5,TRBV5-1,CASSSSGPRGETQYF,TGCGCCAGCAGCTCGTCGGGGCCCAGGGGAGAGACCCAGTACTTC
.,.,TRBJ2-7,TRBV18,CASSTTTQGYEQYF,TGTGCCAGCTCAACGACGACGCAGGGCTACGAGCAGTACTTC
.,.,TRBJ1-2,TRBV15,CATSRAPPGGYGYTF,TGTGCCACCAGCAGAGCCCCCCCGGGGGGCTATGGCTACACCTTC
few,.,TRBJ2-6,TRBV6-2/TRBV6-3,CASSHGGRGANVLTF,TGTGCCAGCAGCCACGGGGGGCGTGGGGCCAACGTCCTGACTTTC
.,TRBD1,TRBJ2-7,TRBV10-3,CAISEWDRALLGEQYF,TGTGCCATCAGTGAGTGGGACAGGGCCCTCCTGGGCGAGCAGTACTTC